The 2 T cell receptor beta chains presented below share a single source sample, sequenced in a study of shared clonotypes between healthy human individuals. The repertoire was sequenced with immunoSEQ multiplex PCR; TCRdb's copy has only in-frame clones and lacks some. The sample holds millions of clones, around nine tenths seen once. Sample: naive CD4+ T cells sorted from blood. Subset denoted: CD45RA+ positively selected. These receptors came from a man younger than 35 in good health.

The J gene is TRBJ2-1, the V gene TRBV5-1, with TRBD2 as a possible D gene (6 bases). V lost 0 bases, J lost 5 bases, and 9 bases lay in between. This CDR3 comprises 14 residues. Germline CDR1 is SGHRS and CDR2 is YFSETQ. The CDR3 DNA reads TGCGCCAGCAGCTTGGCCGCGGGGAACAATGAGCAGTTCTTC. This codes for CASSLAAGNNEQFF.

The chain combines TRBV6-5 with TRBJ2-4; TRBD1 matches 10 bases. The V gene's germline CDR1 is MNHEY and CDR2 SVGAGI. V shed 4 bases and J 15 bases; nucleotides not matched to a gene: 6. This CDR3 has 12 amino acids. The DNA for the CDR3 is TGTGCCAGCAGTTCGACAGGGGGCGCATGGTACTTC. Its protein product is CASSSTGGAWYF.